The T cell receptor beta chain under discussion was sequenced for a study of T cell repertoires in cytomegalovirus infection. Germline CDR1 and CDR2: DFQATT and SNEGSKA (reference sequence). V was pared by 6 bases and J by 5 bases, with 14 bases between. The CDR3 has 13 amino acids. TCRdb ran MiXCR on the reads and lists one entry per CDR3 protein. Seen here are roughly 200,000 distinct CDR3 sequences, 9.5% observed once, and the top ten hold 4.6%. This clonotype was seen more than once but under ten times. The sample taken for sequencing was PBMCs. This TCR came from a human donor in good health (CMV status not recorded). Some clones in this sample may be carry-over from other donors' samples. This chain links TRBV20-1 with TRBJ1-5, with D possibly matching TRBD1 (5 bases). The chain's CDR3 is CSAGTVGYQPQHF. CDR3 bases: TGCAGTGCAGGGACCGTAGGATATCAGCCCCAGCATTTT.